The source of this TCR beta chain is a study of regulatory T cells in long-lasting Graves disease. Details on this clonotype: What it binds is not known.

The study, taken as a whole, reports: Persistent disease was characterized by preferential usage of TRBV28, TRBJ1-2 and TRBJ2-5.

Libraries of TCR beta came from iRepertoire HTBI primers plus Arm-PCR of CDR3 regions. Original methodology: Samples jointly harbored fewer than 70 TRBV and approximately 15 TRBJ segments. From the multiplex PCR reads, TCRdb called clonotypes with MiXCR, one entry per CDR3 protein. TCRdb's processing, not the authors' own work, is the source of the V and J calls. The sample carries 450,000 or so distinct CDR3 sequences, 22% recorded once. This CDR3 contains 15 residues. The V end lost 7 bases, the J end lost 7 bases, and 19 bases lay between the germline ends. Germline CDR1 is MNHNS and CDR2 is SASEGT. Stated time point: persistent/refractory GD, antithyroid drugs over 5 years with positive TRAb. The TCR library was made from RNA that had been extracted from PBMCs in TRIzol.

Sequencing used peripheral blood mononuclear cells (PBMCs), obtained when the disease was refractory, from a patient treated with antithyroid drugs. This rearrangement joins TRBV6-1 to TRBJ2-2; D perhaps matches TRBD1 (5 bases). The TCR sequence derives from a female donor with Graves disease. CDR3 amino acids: CASTPMTASGGELFF. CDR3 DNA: TGTGCCAGCACGCCGATGACAGCTTCGGGCGGGGAGCTGTTTTTT.